These T cell receptor beta chains were read from a single sample in a study of shared clonotypes between healthy human individuals. Clones were sequenced by immunoSEQ multiplex PCR, and TCRdb holds only the in-frame ones, with some missing. This sample has hundreds of thousands of clones, with about 74% found just once. The material sequenced was memory CD4+ T cells sorted from blood. The receptors were sampled from a woman in her twenties or thirties in good health. CDR3s include the opening cysteine and the closing phenylalanine or tryptophan. Fields, in order: V gene, J gene, D gene, clone size, CDR3 DNA, CDR3 protein. A D gene is named only where the DNA matches it firmly. Size values are once, few and many counts, or a class for expanded clones, and some rows have none.

V gene: TRBV6-1; J gene: TRBJ2-2; D gene: TRBD1; clone size: few; CDR3 DNA: TGTGCCAGCAGTGCCAGGGACAGTTTGGGGGGGGAGCTGTTTTTT; CDR3 protein: CASSARDSLGGELFF
V gene: TRBV5-1; J gene: TRBJ2-3; D gene: TRBD1; clone size: -; CDR3 DNA: TGCGCCAGCAGCGCCGGGACAGGAGACACAGATACGCAGTATTTT; CDR3 protein: CASSAGTGDTDTQYF
V gene: TRBV19; J gene: TRBJ2-3; D gene: -; clone size: few; CDR3 DNA: TGTGCCAGTAGTTCCATCCAGGGATCGTACTATGTAGATACGCAGTATTTT; CDR3 protein: CASSSIQGSYYVDTQYF
V gene: TRBV7-9; J gene: TRBJ2-1; D gene: -; clone size: few; CDR3 DNA: TGTGCCAGCAGCAAAAAAGCAGGGGTCAATGAGCAGTTCTTC; CDR3 protein: CASSKKAGVNEQFF
V gene: TRBV7-2; J gene: TRBJ2-7; D gene: TRBD1; clone size: few; CDR3 DNA: TGTGCCAGCAGCTTAGTTAAGGTAGCAGGGGGCGGATACGAGCAGTACTTC; CDR3 protein: CASSLVKVAGGGYEQYF
V gene: TRBV27; J gene: TRBJ2-3; D gene: -; clone size: -; CDR3 DNA: TGTGCCAGCAGTTTACAGGGCGCAGGCACAGATACGCAGTATTTT; CDR3 protein: CASSLQGAGTDTQYF
V gene: TRBV28; J gene: TRBJ1-1; D gene: -; clone size: -; CDR3 DNA: TGTGCCAGCAGTTTACTACAGGGAAAGACTTTCTTT; CDR3 protein: CASSLLQGKTFF
V gene: TRBV5-1; J gene: TRBJ2-5; D gene: -; clone size: -; CDR3 DNA: TGCGCCAGCAGCCCCCAAGCGGGCCAAGAGACCCAGTACTTC; CDR3 protein: CASSPQAGQETQYF
V gene: TRBV7-9; J gene: TRBJ2-1; D gene: -; clone size: -; CDR3 DNA: TGTGCCAGCAGCTTAGCGTCCGGGGTAAGGCCCAATGAGCAGTTCTTC; CDR3 protein: CASSLASGVRPNEQFF
V gene: TRBV7-9; J gene: TRBJ1-1; D gene: TRBD1; clone size: -; CDR3 DNA: TGTGCCAGCAGCCGCCGGGACAGGGGTTATGAAGCTTTCTTT; CDR3 protein: CASSRRDRGYEAFF
V gene: TRBV28; J gene: TRBJ2-7; D gene: -; clone size: -; CDR3 DNA: TGTGCCAGCAGCCAGGGACCGAGCTACGAGCAGTACTTC; CDR3 protein: CASSQGPSYEQYF
V gene: TRBV27; J gene: TRBJ2-7; D gene: -; clone size: -; CDR3 DNA: TGTGCCAGCAGTACCCTCCCCCGGGGGTCCACCTACGAGCAGTACTTC; CDR3 protein: CASSTLPRGSTYEQYF
V gene: TRBV15; J gene: TRBJ1-4; D gene: -; clone size: -; CDR3 DNA: TGTGCCACCGGGAGACTGGAGGAAAAACTGTTTTTT; CDR3 protein: CATGRLEEKLFF